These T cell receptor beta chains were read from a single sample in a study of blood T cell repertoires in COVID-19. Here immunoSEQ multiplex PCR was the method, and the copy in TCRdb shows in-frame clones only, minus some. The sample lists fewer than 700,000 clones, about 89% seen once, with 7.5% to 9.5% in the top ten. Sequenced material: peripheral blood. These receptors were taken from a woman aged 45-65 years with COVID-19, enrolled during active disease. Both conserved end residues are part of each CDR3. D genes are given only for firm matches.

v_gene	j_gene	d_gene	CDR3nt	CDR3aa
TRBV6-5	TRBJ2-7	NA	TGTGCCAGCAGACCATTGGGACGGACTACTTACGAGCAGTACTTC	CASRPLGRTTYEQYF
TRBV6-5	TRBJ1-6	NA	TGTGCCAGCAGTTACGAGAGATCCTATAATTCACCCCTCCACTTT	CASSYERSYNSPLHF
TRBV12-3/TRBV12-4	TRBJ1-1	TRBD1	TGTGCCAGCAGTTTAGTTCAGGGGGCTGAAGCTTTCTTT	CASSLVQGAEAFF
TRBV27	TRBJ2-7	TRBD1	TGTGCCAGCAGTCCGGGACAGGGACACGAGCAGTACTTC	CASSPGQGHEQYF
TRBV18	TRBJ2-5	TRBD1	TGTGCCAGCTCATCACAGGGGCGCTCCTTACTCCAAGAGACCCAGTACTTC	CASSSQGRSLLQETQYF
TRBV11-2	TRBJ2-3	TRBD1	TGTGCCAGCAGCTTAGTTGGGATCAGGGGGCGGGCAGATACGCAGTATTTT	CASSLVGIRGRADTQYF
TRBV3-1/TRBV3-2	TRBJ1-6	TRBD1	TGTGCCAGCAGCCAAGTTGAGACAGGGGATTCACCCCTCCACTTT	CASSQVETGDSPLHF
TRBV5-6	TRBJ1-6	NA	TGTGCCAGCAGTTCCTCTCGGGTGAGCTCCTATAATTCACCCCTCCACTTT	CASSSSRVSSYNSPLHF
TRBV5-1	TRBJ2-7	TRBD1	TGCGCCAGCAGCTTGAGCAGGGGGCTCGACGAGCAGTACTTC	CASSLSRGLDEQYF
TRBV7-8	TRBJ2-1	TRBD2	TGTGCCAGCAGCCGAACCTGGGTAGCGGGGGGCCACAATGAGCAGTTCTTC	CASSRTWVAGGHNEQFF
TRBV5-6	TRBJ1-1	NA	TGTGCCAGCAGCTTGAAGCCGTTAGCAGGGTACACTGAAGCTTTCTTT	CASSLKPLAGYTEAFF
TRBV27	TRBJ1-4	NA	TGTGCCAGCAGTTTCTCAACAGTATCAACTAATGAAAAACTGTTTTTT	CASSFSTVSTNEKLFF
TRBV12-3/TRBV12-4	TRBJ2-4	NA	TGTGCCAGCAGCTCGTCGGCAGGCCTTCAGTACTTC	CASSSSAGLQYF
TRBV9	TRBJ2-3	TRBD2	TGTGCCAGCAGCGTAGTAGCGGGGGAAGGGAATACGCAGTATTTT	CASSVVAGEGNTQYF
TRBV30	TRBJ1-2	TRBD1	TGTGCCTGGAGGGAGGGGGGACAGTTCTATGGCTACACCTTC	CAWREGGQFYGYTF
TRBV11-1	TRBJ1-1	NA	TGTGCCAGCAACTCCGGTCTCGGGACTGAAGCTTTCTTT	CASNSGLGTEAFF
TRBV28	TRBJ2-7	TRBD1	TGTGCCAGCAGCCGACAGGGTTACTCCTACGAGCAGTACTTC	CASSRQGYSYEQYF
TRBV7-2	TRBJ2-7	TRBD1	TGTGCCAGCAGCTCGGACAGGAACTCCTACGAGCAGTACTTC	CASSSDRNSYEQYF
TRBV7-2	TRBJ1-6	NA	TGTGCCAGCAGCCGCCCGATAGGGGTCTATAATTCACCCCTCCACTTT	CASSRPIGVYNSPLHF
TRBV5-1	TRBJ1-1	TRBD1	TGCGCCAGCAGCTCTACCCGCAGGGGGGAAGCTTTCTTT	CASSSTRRGEAFF
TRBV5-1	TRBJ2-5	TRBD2	TGCGCCAGCAGCCTAGCGGACCAAGAGACCCAGTACTTC	CASSLADQETQYF
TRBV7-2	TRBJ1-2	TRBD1	TGTGCCAGCATCGCCGGGACAGGGGGAAGCTATGGCTACACCTTC	CASIAGTGGSYGYTF
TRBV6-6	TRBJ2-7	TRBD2	TGTGCCAGCAGTTACTCGGGACTAGCCAGGAGCGAGCAGTACTTC	CASSYSGLARSEQYF
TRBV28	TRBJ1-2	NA	TGTGCCAGCAGTTTACGGGAATACTATGGCTACACCTTC	CASSLREYYGYTF